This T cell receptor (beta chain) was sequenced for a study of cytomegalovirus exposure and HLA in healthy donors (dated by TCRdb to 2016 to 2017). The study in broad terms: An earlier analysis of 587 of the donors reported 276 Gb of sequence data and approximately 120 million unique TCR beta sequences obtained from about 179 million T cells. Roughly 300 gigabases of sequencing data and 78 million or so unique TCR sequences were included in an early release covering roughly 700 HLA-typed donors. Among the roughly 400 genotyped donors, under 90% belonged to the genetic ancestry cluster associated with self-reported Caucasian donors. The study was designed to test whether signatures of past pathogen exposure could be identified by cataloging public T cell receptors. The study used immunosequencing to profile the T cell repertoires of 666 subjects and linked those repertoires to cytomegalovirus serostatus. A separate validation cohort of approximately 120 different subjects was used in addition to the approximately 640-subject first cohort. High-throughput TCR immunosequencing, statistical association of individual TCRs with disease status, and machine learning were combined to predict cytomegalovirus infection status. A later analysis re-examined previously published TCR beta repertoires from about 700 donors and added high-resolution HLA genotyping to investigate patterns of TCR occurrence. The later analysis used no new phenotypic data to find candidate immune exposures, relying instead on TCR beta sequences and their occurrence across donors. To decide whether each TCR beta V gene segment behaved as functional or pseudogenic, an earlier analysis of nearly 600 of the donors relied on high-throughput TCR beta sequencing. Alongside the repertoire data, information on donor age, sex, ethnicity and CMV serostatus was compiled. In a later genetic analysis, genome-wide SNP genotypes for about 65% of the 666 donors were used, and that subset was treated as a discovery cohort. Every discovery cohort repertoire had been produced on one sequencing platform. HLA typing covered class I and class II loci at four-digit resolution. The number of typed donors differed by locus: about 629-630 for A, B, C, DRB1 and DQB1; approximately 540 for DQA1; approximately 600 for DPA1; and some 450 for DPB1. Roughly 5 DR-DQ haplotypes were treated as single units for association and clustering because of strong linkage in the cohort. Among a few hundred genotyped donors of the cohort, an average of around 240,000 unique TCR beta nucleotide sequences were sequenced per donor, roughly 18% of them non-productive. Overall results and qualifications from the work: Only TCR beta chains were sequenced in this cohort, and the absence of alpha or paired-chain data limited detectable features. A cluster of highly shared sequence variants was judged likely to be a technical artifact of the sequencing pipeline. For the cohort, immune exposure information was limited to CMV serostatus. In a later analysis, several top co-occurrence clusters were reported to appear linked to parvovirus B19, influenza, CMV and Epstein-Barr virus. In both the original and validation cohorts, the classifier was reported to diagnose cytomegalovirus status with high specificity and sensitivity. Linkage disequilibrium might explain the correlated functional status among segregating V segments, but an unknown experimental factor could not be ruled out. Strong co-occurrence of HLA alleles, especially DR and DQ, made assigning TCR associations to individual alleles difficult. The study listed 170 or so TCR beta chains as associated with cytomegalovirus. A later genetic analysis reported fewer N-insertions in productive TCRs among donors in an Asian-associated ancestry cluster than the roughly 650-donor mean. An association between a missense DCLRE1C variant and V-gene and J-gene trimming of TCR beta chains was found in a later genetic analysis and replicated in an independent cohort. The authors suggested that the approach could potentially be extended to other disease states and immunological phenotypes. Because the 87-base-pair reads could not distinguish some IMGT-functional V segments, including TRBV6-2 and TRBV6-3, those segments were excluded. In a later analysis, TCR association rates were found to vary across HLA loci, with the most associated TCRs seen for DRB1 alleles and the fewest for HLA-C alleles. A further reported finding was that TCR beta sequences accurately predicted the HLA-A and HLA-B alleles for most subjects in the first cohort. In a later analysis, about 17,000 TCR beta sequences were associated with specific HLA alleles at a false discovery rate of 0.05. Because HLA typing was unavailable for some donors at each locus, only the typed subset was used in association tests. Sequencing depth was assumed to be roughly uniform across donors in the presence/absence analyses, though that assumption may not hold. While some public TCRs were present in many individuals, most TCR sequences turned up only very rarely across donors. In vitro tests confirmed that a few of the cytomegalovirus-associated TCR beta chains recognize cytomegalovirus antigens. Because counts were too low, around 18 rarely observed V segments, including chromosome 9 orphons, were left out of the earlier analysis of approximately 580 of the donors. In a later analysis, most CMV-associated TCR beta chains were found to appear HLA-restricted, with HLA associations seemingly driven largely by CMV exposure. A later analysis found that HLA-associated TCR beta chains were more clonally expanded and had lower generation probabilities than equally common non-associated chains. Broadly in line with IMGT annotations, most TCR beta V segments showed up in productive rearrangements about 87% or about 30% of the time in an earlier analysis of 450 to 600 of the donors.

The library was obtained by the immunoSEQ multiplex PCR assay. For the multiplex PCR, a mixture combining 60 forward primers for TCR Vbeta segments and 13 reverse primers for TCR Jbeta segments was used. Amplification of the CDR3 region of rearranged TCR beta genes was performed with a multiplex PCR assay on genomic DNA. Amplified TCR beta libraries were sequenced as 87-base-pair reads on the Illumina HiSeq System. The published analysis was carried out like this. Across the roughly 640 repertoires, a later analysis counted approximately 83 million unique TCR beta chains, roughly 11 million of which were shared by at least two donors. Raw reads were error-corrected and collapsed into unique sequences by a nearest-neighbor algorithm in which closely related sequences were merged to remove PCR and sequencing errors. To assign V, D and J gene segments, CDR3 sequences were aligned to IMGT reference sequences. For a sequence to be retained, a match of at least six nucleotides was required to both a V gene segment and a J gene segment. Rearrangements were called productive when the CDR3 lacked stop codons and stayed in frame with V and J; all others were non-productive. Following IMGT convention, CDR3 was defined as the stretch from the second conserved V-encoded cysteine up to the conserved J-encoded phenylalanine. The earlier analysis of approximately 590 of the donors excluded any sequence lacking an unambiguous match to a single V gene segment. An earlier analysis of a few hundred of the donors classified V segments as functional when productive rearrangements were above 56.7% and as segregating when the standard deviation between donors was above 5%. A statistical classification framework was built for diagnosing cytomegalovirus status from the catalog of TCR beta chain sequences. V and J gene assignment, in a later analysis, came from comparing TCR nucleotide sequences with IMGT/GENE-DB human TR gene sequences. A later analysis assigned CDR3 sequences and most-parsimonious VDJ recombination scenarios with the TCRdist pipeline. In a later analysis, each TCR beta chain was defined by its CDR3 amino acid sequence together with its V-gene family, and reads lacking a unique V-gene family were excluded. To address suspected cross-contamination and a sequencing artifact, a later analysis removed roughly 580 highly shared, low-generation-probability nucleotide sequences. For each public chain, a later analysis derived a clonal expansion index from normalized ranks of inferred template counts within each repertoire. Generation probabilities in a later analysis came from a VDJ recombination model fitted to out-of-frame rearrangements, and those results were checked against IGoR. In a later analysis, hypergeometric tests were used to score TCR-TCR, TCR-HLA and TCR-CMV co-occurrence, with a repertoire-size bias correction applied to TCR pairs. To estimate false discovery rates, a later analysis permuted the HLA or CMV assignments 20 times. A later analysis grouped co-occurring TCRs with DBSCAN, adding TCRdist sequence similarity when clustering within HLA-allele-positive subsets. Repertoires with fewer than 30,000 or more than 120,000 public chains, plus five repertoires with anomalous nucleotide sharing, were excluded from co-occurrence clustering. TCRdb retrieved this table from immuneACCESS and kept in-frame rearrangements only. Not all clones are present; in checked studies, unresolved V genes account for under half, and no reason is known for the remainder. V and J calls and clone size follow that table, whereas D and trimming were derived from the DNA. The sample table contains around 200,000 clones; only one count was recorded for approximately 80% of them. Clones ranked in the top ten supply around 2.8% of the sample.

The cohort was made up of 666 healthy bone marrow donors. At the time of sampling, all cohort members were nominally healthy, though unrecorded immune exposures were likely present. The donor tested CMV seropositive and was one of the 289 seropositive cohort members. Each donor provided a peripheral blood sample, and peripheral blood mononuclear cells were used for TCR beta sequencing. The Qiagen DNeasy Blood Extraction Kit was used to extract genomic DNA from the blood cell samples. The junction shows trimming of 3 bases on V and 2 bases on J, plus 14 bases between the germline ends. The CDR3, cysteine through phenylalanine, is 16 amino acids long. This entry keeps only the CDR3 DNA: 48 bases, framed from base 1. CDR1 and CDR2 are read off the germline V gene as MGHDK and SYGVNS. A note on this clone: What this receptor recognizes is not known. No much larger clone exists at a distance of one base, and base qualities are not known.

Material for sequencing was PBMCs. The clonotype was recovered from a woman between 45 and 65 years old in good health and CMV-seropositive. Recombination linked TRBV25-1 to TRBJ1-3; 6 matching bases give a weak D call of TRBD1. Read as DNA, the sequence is TGTGCCAGCAGTGATCTCCTGACAGGCACTGGAAACACCATATATTTT. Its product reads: CASSDLLTGTGNTIYF.